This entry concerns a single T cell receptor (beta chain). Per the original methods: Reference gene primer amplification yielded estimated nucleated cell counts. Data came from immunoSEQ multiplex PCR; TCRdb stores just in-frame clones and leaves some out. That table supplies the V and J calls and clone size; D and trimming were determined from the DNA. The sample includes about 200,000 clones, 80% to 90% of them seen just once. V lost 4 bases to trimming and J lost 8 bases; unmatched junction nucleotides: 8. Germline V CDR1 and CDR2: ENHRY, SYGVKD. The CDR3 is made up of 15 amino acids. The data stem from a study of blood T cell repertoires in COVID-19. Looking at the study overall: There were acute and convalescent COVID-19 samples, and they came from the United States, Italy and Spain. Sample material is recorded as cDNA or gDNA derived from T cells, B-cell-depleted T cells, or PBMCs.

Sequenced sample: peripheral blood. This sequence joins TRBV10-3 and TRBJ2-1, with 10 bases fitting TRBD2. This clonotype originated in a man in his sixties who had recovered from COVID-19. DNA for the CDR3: TGTGCCATCAGTGCTCTAGCGGGAGTAGCTGATGAGCAGTTCTTC. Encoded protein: CAISALAGVADEQFF.